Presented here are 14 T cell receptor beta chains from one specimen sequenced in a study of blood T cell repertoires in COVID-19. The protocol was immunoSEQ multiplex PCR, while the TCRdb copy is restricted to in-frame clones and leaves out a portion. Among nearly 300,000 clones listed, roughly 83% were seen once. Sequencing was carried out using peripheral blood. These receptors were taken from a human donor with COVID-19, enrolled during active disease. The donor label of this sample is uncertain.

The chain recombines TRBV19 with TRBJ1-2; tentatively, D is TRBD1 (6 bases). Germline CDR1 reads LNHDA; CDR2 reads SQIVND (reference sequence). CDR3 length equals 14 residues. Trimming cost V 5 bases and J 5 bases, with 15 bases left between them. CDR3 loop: CASSSSPGTYGYTF. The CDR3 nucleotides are TGTGCCAGTAGTTCCTCCCCGGGGACATATGGCTACACCTTC.

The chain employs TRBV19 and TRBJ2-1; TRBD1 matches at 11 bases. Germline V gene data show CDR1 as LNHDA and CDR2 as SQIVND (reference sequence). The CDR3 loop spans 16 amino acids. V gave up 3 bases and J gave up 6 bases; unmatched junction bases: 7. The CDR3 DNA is TGTGCCAGTAGTATCCCACAGGACAGGGGGCGCAATGAGCAGTTCTTC. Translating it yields CASSIPQDRGRNEQFF.

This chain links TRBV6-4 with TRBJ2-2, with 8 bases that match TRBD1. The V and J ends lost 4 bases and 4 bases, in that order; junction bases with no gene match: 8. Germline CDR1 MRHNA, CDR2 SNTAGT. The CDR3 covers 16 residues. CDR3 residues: CASSAHGQGSTGELFF. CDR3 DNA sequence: TGTGCCAGCAGTGCGCATGGACAGGGAAGCACCGGGGAGCTGTTTTTT.

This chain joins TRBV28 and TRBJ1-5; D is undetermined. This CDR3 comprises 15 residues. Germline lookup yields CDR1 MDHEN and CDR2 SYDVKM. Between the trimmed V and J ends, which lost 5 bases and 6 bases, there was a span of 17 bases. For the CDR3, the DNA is TGTGCCAGCAGTGACTACGCGACTGCTGCTCAGCCCCAGCATTTT. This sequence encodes CASSDYATAAQPQHF.

CDR3 amino acids: CASSGQGARYGYTF. For the CDR3, the DNA is TGTGCCAGCAGTGGACAGGGGGCGAGGTATGGCTACACCTTC. This chain links TRBV25-1 with TRBJ1-2; 10 nucleotides line up with TRBD1. After removal of 4 bases from V and 5 bases from J, the junction contained 4 bases not matched to a gene. CDR1 and CDR2 (germline): MGHDK, SYGVNS. This CDR3 has 14 amino acids.

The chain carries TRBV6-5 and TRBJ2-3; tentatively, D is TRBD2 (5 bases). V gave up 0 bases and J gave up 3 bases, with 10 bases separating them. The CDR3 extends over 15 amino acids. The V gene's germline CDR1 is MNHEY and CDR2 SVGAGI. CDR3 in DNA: TGTGCCAGCAGTTACTCGAGGGAGATGACAGATACGCAGTATTTT. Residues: CASSYSREMTDTQYF.

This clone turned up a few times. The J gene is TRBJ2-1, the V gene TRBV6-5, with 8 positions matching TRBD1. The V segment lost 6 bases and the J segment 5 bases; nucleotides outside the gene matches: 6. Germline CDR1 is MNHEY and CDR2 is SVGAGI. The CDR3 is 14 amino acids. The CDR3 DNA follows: TGTGCCAGCAGGCTTTACAGGGGGAACAATGAGCAGTTCTTC. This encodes CASRLYRGNNEQFF.

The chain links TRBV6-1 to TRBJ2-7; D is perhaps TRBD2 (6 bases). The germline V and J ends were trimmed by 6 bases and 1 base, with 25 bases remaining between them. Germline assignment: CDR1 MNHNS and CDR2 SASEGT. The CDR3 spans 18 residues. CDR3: CASRENVRRGIGSYEQYF. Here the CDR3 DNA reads TGTGCCAGCAGGGAAAATGTCCGTCGGGGGATCGGGTCCTACGAGCAGTACTTC.

DNA of the CDR3: TGTGCCAGCAGCTACACAGGGGCGGATCAGCCCCAGCATTTT. Its protein is CASSYTGADQPQHF. V is TRBV9 and J is TRBJ1-5, with 7 bases fitting TRBD1. This CDR3 contains 14 residues. CDR1 is SGDLS, CDR2 YYNGEE, per germline. With V trimmed by 4 bases and J by 5 bases, 6 bases remained unmatched.

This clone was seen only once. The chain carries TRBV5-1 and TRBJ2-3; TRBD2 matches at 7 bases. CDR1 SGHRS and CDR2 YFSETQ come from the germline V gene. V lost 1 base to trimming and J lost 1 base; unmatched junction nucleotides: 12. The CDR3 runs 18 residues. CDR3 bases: TGCGCCAGCAGCTTGCGCCTTGGGGCGGGAGTTGGCACAGATACGCAGTATTTT. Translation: CASSLRLGAGVGTDTQYF.

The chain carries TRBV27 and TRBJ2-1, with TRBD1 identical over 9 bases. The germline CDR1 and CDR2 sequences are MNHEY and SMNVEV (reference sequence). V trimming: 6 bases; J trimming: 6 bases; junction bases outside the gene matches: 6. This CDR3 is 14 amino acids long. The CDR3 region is CASSSGQGFNEQFF. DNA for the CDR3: TGTGCCAGCAGCTCGGGACAGGGATTCAATGAGCAGTTCTTC.

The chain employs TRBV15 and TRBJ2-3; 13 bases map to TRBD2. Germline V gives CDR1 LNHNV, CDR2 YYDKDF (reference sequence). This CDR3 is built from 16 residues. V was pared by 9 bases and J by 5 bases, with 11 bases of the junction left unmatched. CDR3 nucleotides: TGTGCCACAGGGAGGGGGACTAGCGGGATGTTAGATACGCAGTATTTT. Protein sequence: CATGRGTSGMLDTQYF. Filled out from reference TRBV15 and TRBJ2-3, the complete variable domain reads DAMVIQNPRYQVTQFGKPVTLSCSQTLNHNVMYWYQQKSSQAPKLLFHYYDKDFNNEADTPDNFQSRRPNTSFCFLDIRSPGLGDTAMYLCATGRGTSGMLDTQYFGPGTRLTVL.

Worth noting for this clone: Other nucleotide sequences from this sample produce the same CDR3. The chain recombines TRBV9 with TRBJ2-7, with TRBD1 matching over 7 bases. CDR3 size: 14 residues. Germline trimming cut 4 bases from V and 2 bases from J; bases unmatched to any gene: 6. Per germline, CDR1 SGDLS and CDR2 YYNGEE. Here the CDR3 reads CASSSRDRAYEQYF. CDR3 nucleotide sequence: TGTGCCAGCAGCAGCCGGGACAGAGCCTACGAGCAGTACTTC.

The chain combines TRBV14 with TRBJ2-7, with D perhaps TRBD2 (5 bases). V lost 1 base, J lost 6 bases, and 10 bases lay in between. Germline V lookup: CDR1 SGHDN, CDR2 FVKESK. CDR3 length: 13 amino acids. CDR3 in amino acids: CASSQVSRGEQYF. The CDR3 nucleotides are TGTGCCAGCAGCCAAGTCTCCCGGGGCGAGCAGTACTTC.